The clone carrying this T cell receptor (beta chain) was detected many times. Antigen: not known. The entry originates in a study of T cells after yellow fever vaccination. Study information: Low-cell-number fractions were prepared with SMART-Seq v4 Ultra Low Input. Overall study results and limits: Among primary-vaccination clones, most reappeared after the booster, at around 97% for CD4 and under 90% for CD8. The CD4 and CD8 compartments had a small share of their clonotypes in common.

The V and J ends lost 5 bases and 2 bases respectively, with 10 bases between them. The CDR3 has 15 residues. In germline, CDR1 is SGHTA, CDR2 FQGTGA. Universal primer sites and UMIs were introduced during 5'RACE template-switching synthesis of TCR cDNA. TCRdb ran MiXCR on the 5' RACE reads and lists one entry per CDR3 protein. The profile shows 300,000 to 350,000 distinct CDR3 sequences, around 4.1% of them singletons. The sequencing here drew on PBMCs, taken 5 days after the yellow fever booster vaccination. V usage is TRBV7-3 and J usage is TRBJ2-6; D is possibly TRBD1 (5 bases). This receptor was identified in a man aged 18-30 years who received the YFV17D yellow fever vaccine. The CDR3 protein is CASSLQGPGANVLTF. As DNA, the CDR3 is TGTGCCAGCAGCCTCCAGGGCCCTGGGGCCAACGTCCTGACTTTC.